The 17 T cell receptor beta chains below all came from one sample that was sequenced in a study of OX40 agonist ivuxolimab in advanced cancers. Here immunoSEQ multiplex PCR was the method, and the copy in TCRdb shows in-frame clones only, minus some. The sample yields around 63,000 clones, more than 80% seen once. Sequences were derived from CD4+ or CD8+ T cells sorted from blood, sampled in a trial of the OX40 agonist ivuxolimab. The source of these receptors is an adult with an advanced solid tumor such as melanoma, head and neck, liver or kidney cancer.

Here the CDR3 reads CASSAGGPLEQYF. CDR3 coding DNA: TGTGCCAGCTCCGCCGGGGGGCCCCTCGAGCAGTACTTC. The chain has TRBV7-8 and TRBJ2-7; D perhaps matches TRBD2 (7 bases). V lost 8 bases, J lost 6 bases, and 17 bases lay in between. The CDR3 has 13 residues. Germline CDR1 reads SGHVS; CDR2 reads FQNEAQ.

J is TRBJ1-5 and V is TRBV19, with D possibly being TRBD1 (5 bases). CDR3 length equals 15 residues. Per the germline V gene, CDR1 is LNHDA and CDR2 is SQIVND (reference sequence). Trimming shortened V by 5 bases and J by 3 bases, and 14 bases separated the two germline ends. The DNA of the CDR3 is TGTGCCAGTAGTTCCAGGGACGGATTCAATCAGCCCCAGCATTTT. It is translated as CASSSRDGFNQPQHF. Drawing the rest from reference TRBV19 and TRBJ1-5, the complete variable domain is DGGITQSPKYLFRKEGQNVTLSCEQNLNHDAMYWYRQDPGQGLRLIYYSQIVNDFQKGDIAEGYSVSREKKESFPLTVTSAQKNPTAFYLCASSSRDGFNQPQHFGDGTRLSIL.

The gene calls are TRBV5-4 and TRBJ2-1, with 8 bases fitting TRBD1. Trimming cost V 4 bases and J 7 bases; bases outside gene matches: 13. The CDR3 totals 16 residues. The germline CDR1 and CDR2 sequences are SGHNT and YYREEE (reference sequence). The CDR3 spells CASSQERTGRGNEQFF. In nucleotides, the CDR3 is TGTGCCAGCAGCCAAGAGAGGACAGGGCGAGGGAATGAGCAGTTCTTC.

This clone showed up just once. CDR3 coding DNA: TGTGCCAGTAGTGTTCCGGGGACGTTGACGGCCGTCACAGATACGCAGTATTTT. Translation gives CASSVPGTLTAVTDTQYF. The gene calls are TRBV19 and TRBJ2-3, with D tentatively TRBD1 or TRBD2 (5 bases each). CDR1 and CDR2 (germline): LNHDA, SQIVND (reference sequence). CDR3 length equals 18 residues. V was trimmed by 5 bases and J by 2 bases, leaving 23 bases between them.

The J gene is TRBJ1-4, the V gene TRBV6-1; D might be TRBD1 (6 bases). Germline V gives CDR1 MNHNS, CDR2 SASEGT. V shed 6 bases and J shed 2 bases, with 10 bases lying between them. This CDR3 has 14 residues. The CDR3 DNA follows: TGTGCCAGCAGCCTCAGGGGTACTAATGAAAAACTGTTTTTT. This translates into CASSLRGTNEKLFF.

V is TRBV6-4 and J is TRBJ2-3; the D gene could be TRBD1 or TRBD2 (6 bases each). This CDR3 has 16 amino acids. In germline, CDR1 is MRHNA, CDR2 SNTAGT. Trimming pared 4 bases from V and 2 bases from J, leaving 16 bases between. CDR3 coding DNA: TGTGCCAGCAGTGCCGTGTGGAGGGGGTTCACAGATACGCAGTATTTT. Its translation is CASSAVWRGFTDTQYF.

The V and J genes are TRBV28 and TRBJ2-2; 9 nucleotides line up with TRBD2. Germline trimming cut 5 bases from V and 5 bases from J; bases unmatched to any gene: 3. This CDR3 region has 14 residues. Germline lookup yields CDR1 MDHEN and CDR2 SYDVKM. Written as DNA, the CDR3 is TGTGCCAGCAGTCACAGCGGGAGGACCGGGGAGCTGTTTTTT. The encoded protein is CASSHSGRTGELFF.

The J gene is TRBJ2-7, the V gene TRBV18; 9 bases match TRBD1. This CDR3 region has 15 residues. In germline, CDR1 is KGHSH, CDR2 LQKENI. The J segment lost 4 bases and the V segment lost 6 bases, leaving 10 bases of the junction unmatched. The CDR3 nucleotides are TGTGCCAGCTCCCGGACAGGACAGGGGAGATACGAGCAGTACTTC. This sequence encodes CASSRTGQGRYEQYF.

The chain employs TRBV5-6 and TRBJ2-7; D is uncertain. Deletions cut 5 bases from V and 3 bases from J, with 9 bases between. There are 12 residues in the CDR3. Germline V gives CDR1 SGHDT, CDR2 YYEEEE. CDR3 amino acids: CASSTDDYEQYF. The CDR3 bases are TGTGCCAGCAGTACGGACGACTACGAGCAGTACTTC.

J is TRBJ1-1 and V is TRBV5-1, with a weak D call TRBD1 (6 bases). Per germline, CDR1 SGHRS and CDR2 YFSETQ. Trimming removed 3 bases from V and 0 bases from J, with 9 bases in between. The CDR3 loop spans 14 amino acids. The CDR3 reads CASSWDNMNTEAFF. DNA for the CDR3: TGCGCCAGCAGCTGGGACAACATGAACACTGAAGCTTTCTTT. The full variable domain, its missing parts supplied by reference TRBV5-1 and TRBJ1-1, is KAGVTQTPRYLIKTRGQQVTLSCSPISGHRSVSWYQQTPGQGLQFLFEYFSETQRNKGNFPGRFSGRQFSNSRSEMNVSTLELGDSALYLCASSWDNMNTEAFFGQGTRLTVV.

The chain couples TRBV5-1 to TRBJ2-5; TRBD2 might be the D (7 bases). The CDR3 consists of 15 residues. The ends were cut back, 2 bases at V and 4 bases at J, with 15 bases in the middle. Germline lookup yields CDR1 SGHRS and CDR2 YFSETQ. CDR3 DNA: TGCGCCAGCAGCTTTGTGGGGGGGCGAGGAGAGACCCAGTACTTC. Translated: CASSFVGGRGETQYF.

The chain employs TRBV28 and TRBJ2-5; 8 bases line up with TRBD2. With 5 bases clipped from V and 5 bases from J, the junction kept 4 bases outside the gene matches. Germline values: CDR1 MDHEN, CDR2 SYDVKM. This CDR3 spans 13 amino acids. CDR3: CASSRTSRETQYF. The CDR3 DNA reads as TGTGCCAGCAGTCGGACTAGCCGGGAGACCCAGTACTTC.

Of note for this clone: A junction end diverges from the germline sequence, so it may reflect a read error. The chain employs TRBV5-4 and TRBJ2-5; either TRBD1 or TRBD2 may supply D (5 bases each). Germline V gene data show CDR1 as SGHNT and CDR2 as YYREEE (reference sequence). The CDR3 is 12 amino acids. The DNA of the CDR3 is TGTGCCAGCAGCTTGGCCGGCGGCATGGGGGACTTC. Translation: CASSLAGGMGDF.

The chain recombines TRBV27 with TRBJ2-3, with 7 nucleotides matching TRBD1. Germline V gene data show CDR1 as MNHEY and CDR2 as SMNVEV (reference sequence). This CDR3 spans 14 amino acids. The trim removed 5 bases at V and 4 bases at J, leaving 6 bases unmatched. CDR3 sequence reads: CASSLYQGADTQYF. CDR3 DNA: TGTGCCAGCAGTCTCTACCAGGGGGCAGATACGCAGTATTTT.

The V gene is TRBV6-5, the J gene TRBJ1-1; D not certain. CDR3 length equals 14 residues. Germline assignment: CDR1 MNHEY and CDR2 SVGAGI. Trimming took off 5 bases at V and 9 bases at J, with 19 bases between the two ends. The CDR3: CASSPEGWPLKAFF. CDR3 nucleotide sequence: TGTGCCAGCAGTCCCGAGGGCTGGCCTTTGAAAGCTTTCTTT.

The chain is built from TRBV10-3 and TRBJ2-5; D call uncertain. Germline CDR1 and CDR2: ENHRY and SYGVKD. This CDR3 has 14 amino acids. V shed 0 bases and J shed 2 bases, with 7 bases lying between them. The DNA for the CDR3 is TGTGCCATCAGTGAGTCGTCCGGTCAAGAGACCCAGTACTTC. Amino acids: CAISESSGQETQYF.

This chain uses TRBV2 with TRBJ2-5; 7 bases are shared with TRBD1. J gave up 2 bases and V 8 bases, and 5 bases lay outside the gene matches. The CDR3 sequence is 13 residues long. CDR1 and CDR2 from the germline V gene are SNHLY and FYNNEI. CDR3 region: CASHLDRQETQYF. CDR3 in DNA: TGTGCCAGCCATTTGGACAGGCAAGAGACCCAGTACTTC.